What follows is one T cell receptor beta chain and its context. Since a much larger clone is just one base distant, this may be a read error. These data originate in a study of tumor-infiltrating lymphocytes in primary liver carcinoma. From unsorted bulk tissue weighing roughly 17-31 mg, DNA and RNA were co-extracted. Five discrete regions of every tumor underwent sampling. A constant-region primer served to make TCR beta cDNA from about 530 ng total RNA. Three-round nested multiplex PCR performed with slightly modified ARM-PCR produced the TCR beta libraries. TRBV1-TRBV30 forward and Cbeta reverse primers drove the first two approximately 10-cycle rounds. TCRdb processed the multiplex PCR reads anew with MiXCR; each CDR3 protein has one entry. This sample has 70,000 to 75,000 distinct CDR3 sequences, with roughly three quarters found just once. Germline-derived CDR1 and CDR2 are SGHTS and YDEGEE. This CDR3 region has 12 residues.

This chain uses TRBV5-8 with TRBJ2-7; no firm D call. The sequenced sample was liver tumor tissue from sampling region 4. The subset here: tumor region T4, right-lateral pole. This TCR came from a man aged 35 to 55 with primary liver carcinoma and hepatitis B virus infection. The CDR3 DNA follows: TGTGCCTGCAGCTCCGTACGCTACGAGCAGTACTTC. Protein sequence: CACSSVRYEQYF.